These 29 T cell receptor beta chains share one sample of origin, sequenced in a study of blood T cell repertoires in COVID-19. The method was immunoSEQ multiplex PCR; TCRdb's version includes in-frame clones alone and lacks a portion of them. This repertoire shows fewer than 70,000 clones, roughly 84% found once; its top ten account for approximately 8%. Material for sequencing was peripheral blood. The receptors here all came from a man aged 50-59 years with active COVID-19.

The rearrangement links TRBV28 to TRBJ2-7; 11 nucleotides line up with TRBD1. This CDR3 has 14 residues. Germline-derived CDR1 and CDR2 are MDHEN and SYDVKM. Trimming at V came to 6 bases and at J to 6 bases, leaving 7 bases not matched to a gene. The CDR3 here is CASSRGQGAGEQYF. The DNA of the CDR3 is TGTGCCAGCAGCCGCGGACAGGGGGCTGGCGAGCAGTACTTC.

V and J are TRBV6-5 and TRBJ1-4; 7 nucleotides match TRBD1. In germline, CDR1 is MNHEY, CDR2 SVGAGI. After removal of 7 bases from V and 8 bases from J, the junction contained 7 bases not matched to a gene. The CDR3 loop spans 13 amino acids. The CDR3 nucleotides are TGTGCCAGCACCTCAAGGGGGCACGAAAAACTGTTTTTT. It yields the protein CASTSRGHEKLFF.

The chain uses TRBV18 and TRBJ1-3, with TRBD1 as a possible D gene (5 bases). The ends were cut back, 0 bases at V and 0 bases at J, with 9 bases in the middle. The CDR3 is 16 residues long. Germline assignment: CDR1 KGHSH and CDR2 LQKENI. The CDR3 DNA reads as TGTGCCAGCTCACCACCCGGGGACTTCTCTGGAAACACCATATATTTT. It specifies CASSPPGDFSGNTIYF.

The rearrangement uses TRBV6-5 and TRBJ1-2; D is uncertain. CDR1 and CDR2 from the germline V gene are MNHEY and SVGAGI. V was pared by 7 bases and J by 4 bases, with 16 bases between. The CDR3 runs to 14 residues. The CDR3 protein is CASISGLLGYGYTF. The CDR3 DNA reads as TGTGCCAGCATCAGTGGGCTTCTGGGCTATGGCTACACCTTC.

The chain links TRBV5-6 to TRBJ1-2; no clear D. The CDR3 sequence is 13 residues long. V was shortened by 1 base and J by 2 bases, with 6 bases between the two germline ends. CDR1 and CDR2 (germline): SGHDT, YYEEEE. CDR3 coding DNA: TGTGCCAGCAGCTTGAGGAGCAACTATGGCTACACCTTC. Translation gives CASSLRSNYGYTF. Combining the CDR3 with reference TRBV5-6 and TRBJ1-2 gives the whole variable domain DAGVTQSPTHLIKTRGQQVTLRCSPKSGHDTVSWYQQALGQGPQFIFQYYEEEERQRGNFPDRFSGHQFPNYSSELNVNALLLGDSALYLCASSLRSNYGYTFGSGTRLTVV.

The V call is TRBV27, the J call TRBJ1-2, with TRBD1 as a possible D gene (5 bases). The CDR3 spans 14 residues. CDR1 and CDR2 (germline): MNHEY, SMNVEV (reference sequence). V dropped 0 bases and J dropped 4 bases, with 9 bases sitting between them. DNA for the CDR3: TGTGCCAGCAGTTTATCGGCAGGGATCTATGGCTACACCTTC. Encoded protein: CASSLSAGIYGYTF.

The rearrangement uses TRBV28 and TRBJ1-5; D is undetermined. This CDR3 has 12 residues. Trimming stripped 1 base from V and 7 bases from J, with 5 bases between. Germline V lookup: CDR1 MDHEN, CDR2 SYDVKM. CDR3 DNA sequence: TGTGCCAGCAGTTTATTCAGACAGCCCCAGCATTTT. It encodes CASSLFRQPQHF.

The V call is TRBV19, the J call TRBJ2-5, with D uncertain. The CDR3 covers 12 residues. Trimming left V 3 bases short and J 4 bases short, with 6 bases between. The germline CDR1 and CDR2 sequences are LNHDA and SQIVND (reference sequence). DNA for the CDR3: TGTGCCAGTAGTATCTCCCGAGAGACCCAGTACTTC. Encoded protein: CASSISRETQYF.

The rearrangement links TRBV4-3 to TRBJ1-1, with 7 bases identical to TRBD1. The CDR3 contains 19 residues. Germline assignment: CDR1 LGHNA and CDR2 YSLEER. V was pared by 3 bases and J by 5 bases, with 21 bases of the junction left unmatched. CDR3 amino acids: CASSHPYRVWKGAITEAFF. DNA of the CDR3: TGCGCCAGCAGCCACCCGTATCGGGTTTGGAAGGGGGCGATAACTGAAGCTTTCTTT.

The chain uses TRBV29-1 and TRBJ2-2, with 8 bases lining up with TRBD1. The CDR3 runs 14 residues. CDR1 is SQVTM and CDR2 is ANQGSEA in the germline V gene. Trimming took 5 bases from V and 1 from J; bases not matched to a gene: 3. CDR3 amino acids: CSVQTGVNTGELFF. The CDR3 DNA sequence: TGCAGCGTTCAGACAGGGGTGAACACCGGGGAGCTGTTTTTT.

The V gene is TRBV7-2, the J gene TRBJ1-2; TRBD1 aligns across 7 bases. V dropped 1 base and J dropped 0; count of bases not matched to a gene: 2. Germline CDR1 reads SGHTA; CDR2 reads FQGNSA. The CDR3 has 15 residues. The DNA for the CDR3 is TGTGCCAGCAGCTTAGACAGGGGCCCTAACTATGGCTACACCTTC. It encodes CASSLDRGPNYGYTF.

The chain joins TRBV4-2 to TRBJ2-1; 11 bases agree with TRBD2. This CDR3 comprises 15 residues. The V gene's germline CDR1 is LGHNA and CDR2 YNFKEQ. V trimming: 4 bases; J trimming: 6 bases; junction bases outside the gene matches: 5. The CDR3 DNA is TGTGCCAGCAGCCCGGGGCTAGCGGGGGGCAATGAGCAGTTCTTC. Amino acid sequence: CASSPGLAGGNEQFF.

The V call is TRBV19, the J call TRBJ1-1, with 11 bases identical to TRBD1. The CDR3 length is 14 residues. V lost 3 bases to trimming and J lost 5 bases; unmatched junction nucleotides: 2. Per germline, CDR1 LNHDA and CDR2 SQIVND (reference sequence). This chain's CDR3 is CASSIGDRGTEAFF. The CDR3 bases are TGTGCCAGTAGTATCGGGGACAGGGGGACTGAAGCTTTCTTT.

V gene TRBV5-4 combines with J gene TRBJ2-3, with TRBD2 matching 12 bases. The germline CDR1 and CDR2 sequences are SGHNT and YYREEE (reference sequence). The CDR3 totals 19 residues. The J segment lost 1 base and the V segment lost 3 bases, leaving 12 bases of the junction unmatched. The CDR3 here is CASSWYSLAGGRGTDTQYF. Here the CDR3 DNA reads TGTGCCAGCAGCTGGTATTCTCTAGCGGGGGGGCGGGGCACAGATACGCAGTATTTT.

This chain uses TRBV28 with TRBJ2-2; unclear D gene. CDR1 and CDR2 from the germline V gene are MDHEN and SYDVKM. This CDR3 comprises 15 residues. The V and J ends lost 2 bases and 1 base respectively, with 8 bases between them. The CDR3 reads CASSLLSGNTGELFF. The CDR3 coding sequence is TGTGCCAGCAGTTTACTCTCAGGGAACACCGGGGAGCTGTTTTTT. The full variable domain, with the rest looked up from reference TRBV28 and TRBJ2-2, is DVKVTQSSRYLVKRTGEKVFLECVQDMDHENMFWYRQDPGLGLRLIYFSYDVKMKEKGDIPEGYSVSREKKERFSLILESASTNQTSMYLCASSLLSGNTGELFFGEGSRLTVL.

The chain is built from TRBV27 and TRBJ1-1; 8 bases line up with TRBD1. CDR1 and CDR2 (germline): MNHEY, SMNVEV (reference sequence). V shed 6 bases, J shed 1 base, and the junction held 4 bases outside the gene matches. The CDR3 covers 14 residues. CDR3 sequence reads: CASRGTGTNTEAFF. The CDR3 coding sequence is TGTGCCAGCAGGGGGACAGGCACGAACACTGAAGCTTTCTTT.

The genes are TRBV7-9 and TRBJ2-7; TRBD2 aligns across 9 bases. V dropped 8 bases and J dropped 1; count of bases not matched to a gene: 9. The germline CDR1 and CDR2 sequences are SEHNR and FQNEAQ (reference sequence). The CDR3 is made up of 15 amino acids. CDR3 amino acids: CASLPGAGGSYEQYF. In DNA, the CDR3 is TGTGCCAGCCTCCCAGGTGCGGGAGGGTCCTACGAGCAGTACTTC.

The genes are TRBV30 and TRBJ1-5; TRBD1 might be the D (5 bases). The CDR3 has 13 amino acids. CDR1 is GTSNPN, CDR2 SVGIG, per germline (reference sequence). V gave up 1 base and J gave up 6 bases, with 10 bases separating them. Written as DNA, the CDR3 is TGTGCCTGGAGTGCAGGGAAGGCTCAGCCCCAGCATTTT. Translated, it gives CAWSAGKAQPQHF. The full variable domain, with the rest looked up from reference TRBV30 and TRBJ1-5, is SQTIHQWPATLVQPVGSPLSLECTVEGTSNPNLYWYRQAAGRGLQLLFYSVGIGQISSEVPQNLSASRPQDRQFILSSKKLLLSDSGFYLCAWSAGKAQPQHFGDGTRLSIL.

The genes are TRBV28 and TRBJ2-5; 9 bases fit TRBD2. The germline V gene encodes CDR1 MDHEN and CDR2 SYDVKM. The CDR3 covers 16 residues. Trimming at V came to 2 bases and at J to 8 bases, leaving 12 bases not matched to a gene. CDR3 sequence reads: CASSLALAGPFRTQYF. Written as DNA, the CDR3 is TGTGCCAGCAGTTTAGCGCTAGCGGGACCCTTCCGCACCCAGTACTTC.

This chain connects TRBV29-1 to TRBJ1-3; a possible D gene is TRBD1 (5 bases). Germline V gives CDR1 SQVTM, CDR2 ANQGSEA. This CDR3 has 13 amino acids. Between the trimmed V and J ends, which lost 7 bases and 4 bases, there was a span of 14 bases. DNA for the CDR3: TGCAGCGCCAGACGGGGGGACGGAAACACCATATATTTT. It is translated as CSARRGDGNTIYF.

The chain employs TRBV4-3 and TRBJ2-7, with TRBD1 matching 8 bases. The CDR3 has 15 residues. Losses at the gene ends were 0 bases for V and 10 bases for J; bases not matched to a gene: 11. Looked up from germline, CDR1 is LGHNA and CDR2 is YSLEER. The CDR3 DNA is TGCGCCAGCAGCCAAGATTTCGGGACAGGAATTTTCCAGTACTTC. Its protein product is CASSQDFGTGIFQYF.

The rearrangement joins TRBV7-9 to TRBJ2-5; 9 positions match TRBD1. Germline V gene sequence: CDR1 SEHNR, CDR2 FQNEAQ (reference sequence). This CDR3 comprises 14 residues. V was pared by 6 bases and J by 2 bases, with 4 bases of the junction left unmatched. In DNA form, the CDR3 reads TGTGCCAGCAGGACAGGGGGGTCGCAAGAGACCCAGTACTTC. Protein product: CASRTGGSQETQYF.

This rearrangement joins TRBV7-2 to TRBJ2-5; 12 bases fit TRBD1. The V and J ends lost 2 bases and 5 bases, in that order; junction bases with no gene match: 9. The CDR3 covers 17 residues. Germline lookup yields CDR1 SGHTA and CDR2 FQGNSA. The chain's CDR3 is CASSLTRGTGGYETQYF. CDR3 bases: TGTGCCAGCAGCTTAACCCGGGGGACAGGGGGCTATGAGACCCAGTACTTC.

The gene calls are TRBV30 and TRBJ1-2, with D possibly TRBD1 on 6 matching bases. Germline CDR1 GTSNPN, CDR2 SVGIG (reference sequence). V shed 0 bases and J shed 3 bases, with 14 bases lying between them. There are 15 residues in the CDR3. The chain's CDR3 is CAWSVRPGVYYGYTF. The CDR3 DNA is TGTGCCTGGAGTGTACGTCCAGGGGTCTACTATGGCTACACCTTC.

V usage is TRBV14 and J usage is TRBJ1-2, with a possible D match to TRBD1 (6 bases). Germline values: CDR1 SGHDN, CDR2 FVKESK. Trimming cost V 3 bases and J 6 bases, with 11 bases left between them. CDR3 length: 13 amino acids. The DNA of the CDR3 is TGTGCCAGCAGCCACTCGAGGGGGAATGGCTACACCTTC. Encoded protein: CASSHSRGNGYTF.

With regard to this clone: This CDR3 is also generated by other DNA sequences in the sample. The chain recombines TRBV28 with TRBJ2-1; 10 bases align to TRBD1. Per germline, CDR1 MDHEN and CDR2 SYDVKM. The CDR3 runs to 15 residues. The trim removed 2 bases at V and 7 bases at J, leaving 5 bases unmatched. CDR3 sequence: CASSLPGQGWNEQFF. DNA for the CDR3: TGTGCCAGCAGTTTACCGGGACAGGGGTGGAATGAGCAGTTCTTC.

The J gene is TRBJ2-7, the V gene TRBV28, with a tentative D call TRBD1 (6 bases). V lost 5 bases and J lost 3, with 14 bases in between. Germline values: CDR1 MDHEN, CDR2 SYDVKM. CDR3 length equals 14 residues. The CDR3 loop is CASSAGGGLYEQYF. The CDR3, as DNA: TGTGCCAGCAGTGCCGGTGGGGGCCTCTACGAGCAGTACTTC.

This clone was seen more than once but under ten times. The J gene is TRBJ2-7, the V gene TRBV11-2; maybe TRBD1 (5 bases). Trimming removed 0 bases at V and 5 bases at J, with 11 bases between. The CDR3 is made up of 14 amino acids. Germline loops: CDR1 SGHAT, CDR2 FQNNGV. In DNA, the CDR3 is TGTGCCAGCAGCTTAGAAGCAGGGTGGAACGAGCAGTACTTC. Translation gives CASSLEAGWNEQYF.

The V call is TRBV9, the J call TRBJ1-1, with TRBD1 matching over 10 bases. From germline, CDR1 is SGDLS and CDR2 YYNGEE. This CDR3 contains 17 residues. The V and J ends lost 2 bases and 6 bases, in that order; junction bases with no gene match: 13. The CDR3 region has the DNA TGTGCCAGCAGCGTTTTCCCTCTGGGACAGGGGTCCTCTGAAGCTTTCTTT. Its protein is CASSVFPLGQGSSEAFF.